Presented here are 6 T cell receptor beta chains from one specimen sequenced in a study of metastatic and nonmetastatic thyroid tumors (dated by TCRdb to the early 2020s). Libraries were made using PCR. This sample was sequenced with an Illumina HiSeq 4000. Through fastp at Q25 and MiXCR, TCRdb rebuilt clones from the public reads, retaining in-frame beta chains. The sample contains over 5,500 clones, around a third of them found a single time. 37% of the sample comes from the top ten. No patient had received any treatment before thyroid surgery. The source material was adjacent normal tissue. These receptors all stem from a female donor with papillary thyroid cancer or a benign thyroid nodule (not recorded which). Some clones in this sample may be carry-over from other donors' samples.

The chain carries TRBV6-2 or TRBV6-3 and TRBJ1-6; no clear D gene. From germline, CDR1 is MNHEY and CDR2 SVGEGT. Deletions cut 7 bases from V and 7 bases from J, with 17 bases between. The CDR3 spans 15 residues. CDR3 nucleotide sequence: TGTGCCAGCACCAAAGCGGGAGTTGGGAATTCACCCCTCCACTTT. Amino acids: CASTKAGVGNSPLHF.

This clone is hyperexpanded in the sample. The chain is built from TRBV6-1 and TRBJ2-6; TRBD1 might be the D (6 bases). Trimming shortened V by 2 bases and J by 4 bases, and 18 bases separated the two germline ends. Germline V gene sequence: CDR1 MNHNS, CDR2 SASEGT. The CDR3 is 18 residues long. This CDR3 reads CASSELRTVLSGANVLTF. CDR3 sequence (DNA): TGTGCCAGCAGTGAACTCCGGACAGTTTTATCCGGGGCCAACGTCCTGACTTTC.

The gene calls are TRBV6-1 and TRBJ1-6; 8 nucleotides agree with TRBD1. This CDR3 is built from 13 residues. The junction had 9 bases not matched to a gene; V was cut back by 7 bases and J by 13 bases. Germline V gene data show CDR1 as MNHNS and CDR2 as SASEGT. CDR3 amino acids: CASTTGGRSPLHF. In nucleotides, the CDR3 is TGTGCCAGCACTACAGGGGGTAGATCTCCCCTCCACTTT.

This clone came up a few times. The chain couples TRBV11-2 to TRBJ2-7; D is uncertain. The CDR3 covers 12 residues. V dropped 5 bases and J dropped 7 bases, with 12 bases sitting between them. Germline V gives CDR1 SGHAT, CDR2 FQNNGV. The CDR3 protein is CASSQYGYEQYF. CDR3 bases: TGTGCCAGCAGCCAGTACGGGTATGAGCAGTACTTC.

V gene TRBV20-1 combines with J gene TRBJ1-6; D not certain. The CDR3 consists of 14 residues. Germline loops: CDR1 DFQATT, CDR2 SNEGSKA (reference sequence). Trimming took 2 bases from V and 9 from J, leaving 14 bases between them. CDR3 DNA sequence: TGCAGTGCTAGATTCGCGGGCGCGGGTTCACCCCTCCACTTT. This gives the protein CSARFAGAGSPLHF.

The chain carries TRBV20-1 and TRBJ2-1, with 9 bases that match TRBD2. Looked up from germline, CDR1 is DFQATT and CDR2 is SNEGSKA (reference sequence). V dropped 5 bases and J dropped 8; count of bases not matched to a gene: 7. The CDR3 loop spans 13 amino acids. CDR3 sequence (DNA): TGCAGTGCTCCCCTAGCGGGACTCTATGAGCAGTTCTTC. Translation gives CSAPLAGLYEQFF.